The 21 T cell receptor beta chains in this list originate from one sample, sequenced in a study of blood T cells in healthy people across ages. Sample-barcoded 5' priming and a J-beta primer mix drove a second PCR of about 6 to 12 cycles. TCRdb redid the calling of the 5' RACE reads with MiXCR, one entry per CDR3 protein. The top ten hold approximately 23% of the sample, which has roughly 800,000 distinct CDR3 sequences, roughly 64% seen once. The sample taken for sequencing was blood. Source of these receptors: a man aged 25 to 40 in good health.

The chain recombines TRBV9 with TRBJ2-1, with D perhaps TRBD1 or TRBD2 (5 bases each). V was shortened by 0 bases and J by 6 bases, with 16 bases between the two germline ends. Germline CDR1 SGDLS, CDR2 YYNGEE. The CDR3 extends over 16 amino acids. CDR3 protein: CASSVAGAGRGNEQFF. Written as DNA, the CDR3 is TGTGCCAGCAGCGTAGCTGGGGCAGGGAGAGGCAATGAGCAGTTCTTC.

This sequence joins TRBV18 and TRBJ1-1; D is uncertain. Per the germline V gene, CDR1 is KGHSH and CDR2 is LQKENI. The CDR3 contains 15 residues. Between the trimmed V and J ends, which lost 3 bases and 4 bases, there was a span of 15 bases. The CDR3 region has the DNA TGTGCCAGCTCACCCCCTAGGACGGTACCCACTGAAGCTTTCTTT. Its translation is CASSPPRTVPTEAFF.

The chain couples TRBV4-3 to TRBJ1-2; 7 positions match TRBD1. Germline CDR1 LGHNA, CDR2 YSLEER. CDR3 length: 14 residues. V lost 4 bases and J lost 4; bases outside the gene matches: 6. The CDR3 region is CASSPDRNVYGYTF. In DNA form, the CDR3 reads TGCGCCAGCAGCCCGGACAGGAACGTCTATGGCTACACCTTC.

This chain uses TRBV5-1 with TRBJ2-5; either TRBD1 or TRBD2 may supply D (5 bases each). The CDR3 is made up of 14 amino acids. Germline loops: CDR1 SGHRS, CDR2 YFSETQ. V lost 4 bases, J lost 7 bases, and 17 bases lay in between. CDR3 region: CASSLGGGAATQYF. CDR3 coding DNA: TGCGCCAGCAGCCTTGGGGGTGGAGCGGCGACCCAGTACTTC.

The chain employs TRBV29-1 and TRBJ1-4; 8 nucleotides agree with TRBD1. Germline V gene data show CDR1 as SQVTM and CDR2 as ANQGSEA. This CDR3 region has 15 residues. Unmatched junction bases numbered 8, after V lost 1 base and J lost 7 bases. The CDR3 coding sequence is TGCAGCGTTGAAGGGGGAGGCGGGACAGGTGAAAAACTGTTTTTT. It translates to CSVEGGGGTGEKLFF.

The CDR3 protein is CASSDGGGGGRYGYTF. The CDR3 nucleotides read TGTGCCAGCAGTGATGGAGGGGGAGGGGGCAGGTATGGCTACACCTTC. The V and J genes are TRBV25-1 and TRBJ1-2; 7 bases map to TRBD1. Germline V gene sequence: CDR1 MGHDK, CDR2 SYGVNS. The CDR3 length is 16 residues. J gave up 5 bases and V 3 bases, and 12 bases lay outside the gene matches.

This clonotype has more than one count but fewer than ten. This chain connects TRBV6-2 or TRBV6-3 to TRBJ2-1; D is unresolved. V gave up 7 bases and J gave up 0 bases, with 13 bases separating them. CDR3 length equals 15 residues. Per germline, CDR1 MNHEY and CDR2 SVGEGT. The CDR3 sequence is CASKDTPSSYNEQFF. CDR3 DNA: TGTGCCAGCAAAGATACGCCGAGCTCCTACAATGAGCAGTTCTTC.

The V call is TRBV9, the J call TRBJ2-4, with 7 bases that match TRBD1. TRBJ2-5 matches the DNA end more closely, so the J call is doubtful. The length of the CDR3 is 15 residues. CDR1 and CDR2 (germline): SGDLS, YYNGEE. The CDR3 region has the DNA TGTGCCAGCAGGTGGCAGGGGGTGAGAGGGGAGACCCAGTACTTC. It specifies CASRWQGVRGETQYF.

The chain carries TRBV29-1 and TRBJ1-4; 10 nucleotides line up with TRBD1. Germline-derived CDR1 and CDR2 are SQVTM and ANQGSEA. J gave up 0 bases and V 7 bases, and 5 bases lay outside the gene matches. CDR3 length equals 15 residues. CDR3 coding DNA: TGCAGCGACGCCGGGACAGGGGCAACTAATGAAAAACTGTTTTTT. It is translated as CSDAGTGATNEKLFF. The full variable domain, its missing parts supplied by reference TRBV29-1 and TRBJ1-4, is SAVISQKPSRDICQRGTSLTIQCQVDSQVTMMFWYRQQPGQSLTLIATANQGSEATYESGFVIDKFPISRPNLTFSTLTVSNMSPEDSSIYLCSDAGTGATNEKLFFGSGTQLSVL.

This clonotype has a count of ten or more. The gene calls are TRBV20-1 and TRBJ2-1; the D is unclear. This CDR3 contains 15 residues. From germline, CDR1 is DFQATT and CDR2 SNEGSKA (reference sequence). V was clipped by 1 base and J by 7 bases, with 17 bases between them. The CDR3 reads CSARALSWKLNEQFF. CDR3 sequence (DNA): TGCAGTGCTAGAGCCCTTTCCTGGAAGCTTAATGAGCAGTTCTTC.

V usage is TRBV30 and J usage is TRBJ1-1; a possible D gene is TRBD1 (6 bases). Germline V CDR1 and CDR2: GTSNPN, SVGIG (reference sequence). The CDR3 loop spans 14 amino acids. Trimming shortened V by 4 bases and J by 7 bases, and 19 bases separated the two germline ends. CDR3 region: CAWNKGAGVDEAFF. CDR3 nucleotide sequence: TGTGCCTGGAACAAAGGGGCAGGGGTGGATGAAGCTTTCTTT.

The chain couples TRBV4-3 to TRBJ2-7; 7 bases align to TRBD2. CDR3 length: 16 residues. Germline V gene data show CDR1 as LGHNA and CDR2 as YSLEER. V was pared by 4 bases and J by 0 bases, with 9 bases of the junction left unmatched. Here the CDR3 DNA reads TGCGCCAGCAGCCGAGATATAGCGGGTCACTCCTACGAGCAGTACTTC. Protein sequence: CASSRDIAGHSYEQYF.

This chain connects TRBV5-6 to TRBJ1-2; TRBD1 aligns across 7 bases. CDR3 length: 13 residues. V trimming: 5 bases; J trimming: 4 bases; junction bases outside the gene matches: 5. Germline CDR1 reads SGHDT; CDR2 reads YYEEEE. The CDR3 is CASRWDSGYGYTF. In nucleotides, the CDR3 is TGTGCCAGCAGATGGGACAGCGGCTATGGCTACACCTTC.

Of note for this clonotype: The junction and the germline gene differ at one end; a read error may be behind it. J is TRBJ2-3 and V is TRBV20-1, with 10 bases fitting TRBD2. Germline CDR1 and CDR2: DFQATT and SNEGSKA (reference sequence). The CDR3 loop spans 17 amino acids. CDR3 coding DNA: TGCAGTACTAGAGGATCGAGCGGGGGGGCCTCGGCAGATACGCAGTATTTT. Encoded protein: CSTRGSSGGASADTQYF.

The CDR3 reads CASSQVAGEPYEQYF. The CDR3 region has the DNA TGTGCCAGCAGCCAAGTAGCAGGGGAACCCTACGAGCAGTACTTC. The chain has TRBV3-1 and TRBJ2-4, with D maybe TRBD1 (6 bases). The last part of the DNA fits TRBJ2-7 better; the J call may be wrong. Per the germline V gene, CDR1 is LGHDT and CDR2 is YNNKEL (reference sequence). The CDR3 is 15 amino acids.

V is TRBV29-1 and J is TRBJ2-5, with TRBD1 as a possible D gene (6 bases). There are 13 residues in the CDR3. V was trimmed by 7 bases and J by 5 bases, leaving 17 bases between them. The V gene's germline CDR1 is SQVTM and CDR2 ANQGSEA. CDR3 amino acids: CSAHSDSRETQYF. CDR3 DNA: TGCAGCGCCCACTCGGACAGCCGGGAGACCCAGTACTTC. The variable domain in full, with the rest retrieved from reference TRBV29-1 and TRBJ2-5, is SAVISQKPSRDICQRGTSLTIQCQVDSQVTMMFWYRQQPGQSLTLIATANQGSEATYESGFVIDKFPISRPNLTFSTLTVSNMSPEDSSIYLCSAHSDSRETQYFGPGTRLLVL.

The chain joins TRBV6-6 to TRBJ2-7, with 8 bases that match TRBD2. Germline loops: CDR1 MNHNY, CDR2 SVGAGI (reference sequence). CDR3 size: 16 residues. V lost 2 bases and J lost 2; bases outside the gene matches: 8. The chain's CDR3 is CASSYASSGRTYEQYF. CDR3 DNA sequence: TGTGCCAGCAGTTACGCGTCTAGCGGGCGTACCTACGAGCAGTACTTC.

The CDR3 reads CSARDRVSPLHF. The CDR3 DNA follows: TGCAGTGCTAGAGATCGGGTTTCACCCCTCCACTTT. This sequence joins TRBV20-1 and TRBJ1-6; no reliable D call. The ends were cut back, 0 bases at V and 9 bases at J, with 6 bases in the middle. CDR1 and CDR2 (germline): DFQATT, SNEGSKA (reference sequence). This CDR3 is built from 12 residues.

This clonotype was recorded a few times. The chain carries TRBV29-1 and TRBJ2-5, with D uncertain. Near its end, the DNA agrees better with TRBJ2-7, so the J call may be wrong. Germline V lookup: CDR1 SQVTM, CDR2 ANQGSEA. The CDR3 extends over 12 amino acids. In nucleotides, the CDR3 is TGCAGCGTTGTTAGCTGGAACTACGAGCAGTACTTC. This gives the protein CSVVSWNYEQYF.

J is TRBJ2-4 and V is TRBV7-9, with a tentative D call TRBD1 (6 bases). Between the trimmed V and J ends, which lost 1 base and 6 bases, there was a span of 10 bases. Per the germline V gene, CDR1 is SEHNR and CDR2 is FQNEAQ (reference sequence). The CDR3 runs 14 residues. CDR3 loop: CASSLDIGGNIQYF. CDR3 nucleotide sequence: TGTGCCAGCAGCTTAGATATAGGGGGAAACATTCAGTACTTC.

The chain couples TRBV7-3 to TRBJ2-4; TRBD2 is a possible D gene (6 bases). Germline V gives CDR1 SGHTA, CDR2 FQGTGA. Deletions cut 2 bases from V and 7 bases from J, with 24 bases between. This CDR3 has 18 amino acids. The CDR3 reads CASSLLPASGGVENIQYF. Here the CDR3 DNA reads TGTGCCAGCAGCTTATTACCTGCGTCCGGGGGAGTGGAGAACATTCAGTACTTC.